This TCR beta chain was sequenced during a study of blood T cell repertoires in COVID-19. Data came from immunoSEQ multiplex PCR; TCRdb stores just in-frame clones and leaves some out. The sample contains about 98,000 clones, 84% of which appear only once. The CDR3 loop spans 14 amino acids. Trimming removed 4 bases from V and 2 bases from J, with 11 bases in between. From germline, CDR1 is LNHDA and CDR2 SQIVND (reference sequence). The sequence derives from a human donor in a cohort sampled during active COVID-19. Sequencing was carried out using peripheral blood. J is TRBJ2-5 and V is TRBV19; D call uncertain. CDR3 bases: TGTGCCAGTAGTAGAAGCAGGCTTCAAGAGACCCAGTACTTC. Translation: CASSRSRLQETQYF.